This TCR beta chain originates from a study of shared clonotypes between healthy human individuals. Study observations and caveats: Naive CD4 clonotypes were shared across a handful of donors at roughly 5%. In the sorted subsets, rarefaction showed sequencing was incomplete despite large depth. Memory subsets generally showed smaller estimated richness than naive subsets did.

Naive CD8 cells lacked CD45RO and underwent positive selection for CCR7, leaving out terminally differentiated effector memory CD45RA+ cells. Measured with immunoSEQ multiplex PCR; TCRdb has only the in-frame clones, and not every one. This sample has approximately 2,200,000 clones, with roughly 91% found just once. Details on this clone: What it recognizes is unknown.

Source material: naive CD8+ T cells from PBMCs. The TCR sequence derives from a man between 18 and 29 years old in good health. Some clones in this sample may be carry-over from other donors' samples.

CDR3 bases: TGTGCCAGCAAAAGGGACAGAGCCGCGGGGGCCAACGTCCTGACTTTC. Protein: CASKRDRAAGANVLTF. The V gene is TRBV9, the J gene TRBJ2-6; 7 nucleotides match TRBD1. The CDR3 is made up of 16 amino acids. Germline V gives CDR1 SGDLS, CDR2 YYNGEE. The V and J ends lost 6 bases and 4 bases, in that order; junction bases with no gene match: 10.